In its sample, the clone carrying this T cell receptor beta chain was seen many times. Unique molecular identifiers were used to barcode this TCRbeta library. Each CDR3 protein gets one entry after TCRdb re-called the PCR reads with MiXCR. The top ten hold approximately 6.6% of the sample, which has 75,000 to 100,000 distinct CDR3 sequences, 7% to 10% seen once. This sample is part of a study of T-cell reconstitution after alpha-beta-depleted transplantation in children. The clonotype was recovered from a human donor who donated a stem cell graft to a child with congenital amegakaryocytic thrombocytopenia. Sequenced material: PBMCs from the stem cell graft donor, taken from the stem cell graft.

DNA for the CDR3: TGTGCCAGCAGCCCAAACCCGGGACCGCTCCATAATTCACCCCTCCACTTT. Amino acid sequence: CASSPNPGPLHNSPLHF. J is TRBJ1-6 and V is TRBV9; D possibly corresponds to TRBD1 (5 bases). Trimming removed 4 bases from V and 5 bases from J, with 19 bases in between. This CDR3 has 17 amino acids. Germline assignment: CDR1 SGDLS and CDR2 YYNGEE.